One T cell receptor (beta chain) is described in this entry. No antigen is known for it. PCR involved 60 Vbeta and 13 Jbeta primers. Sequencing used immunoSEQ multiplex PCR; TCRdb keeps in-frame clones, though not all of them. Here the sample table reports some 75,000 clones. The CDR3 consists of 14 residues. In germline, CDR1 is KGHSH, CDR2 LQKENI. V was pared by 4 bases and J by 8 bases, with 7 bases of the junction left unmatched. The sample belongs to a study of cytomegalovirus exposure and HLA in healthy donors. Findings and caveats of the study: Later on, an analysis found that several of the most significant clusters appeared to be linked to common viral pathogens, which included parvovirus B19. TRBV6-2, TRBV6-3 and some other V segments were excluded as indistinguishable. Per a prior analysis, the majority of TCR beta V segments were productive roughly 90% or roughly 30% of the time. According to the study, 160 or so TCR beta chains were cytomegalovirus-associated.

V and J are TRBV18 and TRBJ1-2; 10 bases map to TRBD1. This TCR was sampled from a boy younger than 18 in good health and CMV-seronegative. Sequenced material: PBMCs. CDR3 bases: TGTGCCAGCTCACGATCGACAGGGGGCCGAGGCTACACCTTC. It is translated as CASSRSTGGRGYTF.